This paragraph reports one T cell receptor beta chain. What it binds is not known. Produced via immunoSEQ multiplex PCR; TCRdb's table is partial and in-frame only. Of around 35,000 clones listed, approximately 70% are singletons. These data belong to a study of T cells in tumors after PD-1 blockade. Study information: No patient had prior checkpoint blockade, systemic immunosuppression, or radiotherapy within 4 weeks. Peripheral blood samples averaged around 33,000 unique clonotypes and 113,528 templates. Notes on the study in general: Peripheral recruitment is suggested, as some novel exhausted tumor clones were in pre-treatment blood.

Trimming left V 5 bases short and J 4 bases short, with 15 bases between. CDR3 size: 16 residues. Per germline, CDR1 LNHDA and CDR2 SQIVND (reference sequence). Template: tumor biopsy or peripheral blood genomic DNA, roughly 600-6,004 ng per sample. The sequencing here drew on PBMCs, taken after anti-PD-1 treatment. The V and J genes are TRBV19 and TRBJ2-6, with unresolved D. This clonotype was sampled from a human donor with basal cell carcinoma. The CDR3 loop reads CASSPTVLGGANVLTF. The DNA for the CDR3 is TGTGCCAGTAGTCCCACAGTTCTCGGCGGGGCCAACGTCCTGACTTTC. The full variable domain, with the rest looked up from reference TRBV19 and TRBJ2-6, is DGGITQSPKYLFRKEGQNVTLSCEQNLNHDAMYWYRQDPGQGLRLIYYSQIVNDFQKGDIAEGYSVSREKKESFPLTVTSAQKNPTAFYLCASSPTVLGGANVLTFGAGSRLTVL.